The rows below give T cell receptor beta chains drawn from one sample of a study of T cells in Graves' hyperthyroidism and ophthalmopathy. MiXCR, applied by TCRdb to the multiplex PCR reads, yields one record per CDR3 protein. The sample consists of 540,000 or so distinct CDR3 sequences, 46% of them appearing once. Sequencing was performed on peripheral blood or thyroid tissue (not recorded which). These receptors came from an adult woman with Graves' disease, either hyperthyroidism or ophthalmopathy (not recorded which). The CDR3 runs from the conserved cysteine through the conserved F or W. The order of the fields is clone size, J gene, D gene, V gene, CDR3 DNA, CDR3 protein. A D gene is named only where the DNA matches it firmly. Clone sizes are given selectively: once, few, many, or a class where the clone is expanded.

>many|TRBJ2-7|NA|TRBV7-8
TGTGCCAGCAGCCTGCCCGGACCCGGGCCCAAGGGACGGGAGCAGTACTTC
CASSLPGPGPKGREQYF
>NA|TRBJ2-2|NA|TRBV19
TGTGCCAGTAGTGTCGCGGGGCGCTGGGCGAACACCGGGGAGCTGTTTTTT
CASSVAGRWANTGELFF
>many|TRBJ2-2|NA|TRBV11-2
TGTGCCAGCACACCTAACACCGGGGAGCTGTTTTTT
CASTPNTGELFF
>NA|TRBJ1-4|NA|TRBV7-9
TGTGCCAGCAGCACCCAGGTCGCAACTAATGAAAAACTGTTTTTT
CASSTQVATNEKLFF
>few|TRBJ2-5|NA|TRBV7-9
TGTGCCAGCAGCTTAGTAGCAGTCCGAGAGACCCAGTACTTC
CASSLVAVRETQYF
>NA|TRBJ2-7|NA|TRBV10-3
TGTGCCATCAGATCGGACAGTGCTTACGAGCAGTACTTC
CAIRSDSAYEQYF
>NA|TRBJ2-6|NA|TRBV7-2
TGTGCCAACGGGGGGCCAGGTCTGACTTTC
CANGGPGLTF
>many|TRBJ2-2|TRBD1|TRBV7-9
TGTGCCAGCAGTCGGCCGGGACAGGGAAAATCCGTCACCGGGGAGCTGTTTTTT
CASSRPGQGKSVTGELFF
>many|TRBJ2-7|TRBD1|TRBV5-1
TGCGCCAGCAGCACCGGGACAGGGGAAGACGAGCAGTACTTC
CASSTGTGEDEQYF
>NA|TRBJ2-5|NA|TRBV10-3
TGTGCCAGCAGTTACGAGGGCAAACAAGAGACCCAGTACTTC
CASSYEGKQETQYF
>NA|TRBJ1-5|NA|TRBV15
TGTGCCACAGGAGCAGGGAGGCAGCCCCAGCATTTT
CATGAGRQPQHF
>many|TRBJ1-6|NA|TRBV20-1
TGCAGTGCTAGAGATCAAGGGGACAATTCACCCCTCCACTTT
CSARDQGDNSPLHF
>few|TRBJ2-7|NA|TRBV10-3
TGTGCCATCAGTGTCTCCGATCGGAGGTGGAGCGCCTACGAGCAGTACTTC
CAISVSDRRWSAYEQYF
>few|TRBJ2-2|TRBD1|TRBV12-3/TRBV12-4
TGTGCCAGCAGTAGACAGGGGTCGGCCGGGGAGCTGTTTTTT
CASSRQGSAGELFF
>few|TRBJ1-1|TRBD1|TRBV15
TGTGCCACCAGAGGGGGACAGCTGGCTTTT
CATRGGQLAF
>many|TRBJ1-2|TRBD1|TRBV29-1
TGCAGCGTGGGACAGGGGGGCTATGGCTACACCTTC
CSVGQGGYGYTF
>NA|TRBJ1-2|NA|TRBV4-3
TGCGCCAGCAGCCAGGCCCCGGATAGCGCGGACTATGGCTACACCTTC
CASSQAPDSADYGYTF
>once|TRBJ2-7|TRBD1|TRBV10-3
TGTGCCATCCTGGGCCCGGGACAGTCGAATTCCTACGAGCAGTACTTC
CAILGPGQSNSYEQYF
>NA|TRBJ2-7|NA|TRBV28
TGTGCCAGCAGTTTAAGGGGGATCCTCCTTGTCTACGAGCAGTACTTC
CASSLRGILLVYEQYF
>NA|TRBJ2-7|NA|TRBV5-1
TGCGCCAGCAGCGTTGACACAGGGTTCAGCGAGCAGTACTTC
CASSVDTGFSEQYF
>NA|TRBJ1-6|NA|TRBV12-3/TRBV12-4
TGTGCCAGCACCTCCGGGCGCGAACCCCTCCACTTT
CASTSGREPLHF
>NA|TRBJ1-2|NA|TRBV20-1
TGCAGTGCTCCAAGTCCAGGAGGCACTTCCGGGGACGATGGCTACACCTTC
CSAPSPGGTSGDDGYTF
>few|TRBJ1-5|NA|TRBV7-2
TGTGCCAGCAGCTCGGATGCTCTGGGAAGTCAGCCCCAGCATTTT
CASSSDALGSQPQHF
>many|TRBJ1-2|NA|TRBV15
TGTGCCACCAGCAGCTACAGGGAGTCGAGTTCTGGCTACACCTTC
CATSSYRESSSGYTF
>NA|TRBJ2-2|TRBD1|TRBV25-1
TGTGCCAGCAGTGCCTACAGGGGGCAGCGGGTGCACACCGGGGAGCTGTTTTTT
CASSAYRGQRVHTGELFF
>NA|TRBJ1-2|NA|TRBV20-1
TGCAGTGCTAGAGATATGAGGGTACGCTACACCTTC
CSARDMRVRYTF
>NA|TRBJ1-5|NA|TRBV20-1
TGCAGTGCCCCGTCGGGGGGAATACATCAGCCCCAGCATTTT
CSAPSGGIHQPQHF
>NA|TRBJ1-1|NA|TRBV6-5
TGTGCCATCTTGGCACGAGCAAACACTGAAGCTTTCTTT
CAILARANTEAFF
>few|TRBJ1-2|NA|TRBV7-2
TGTGCCACCCGGCGAGACAGTCCCCTAGGCTACACCTTC
CATRRDSPLGYTF
>many|TRBJ1-2|NA|TRBV12-3/TRBV12-4
TGTGCCAGCAGTTTAAAGAATAACTATGGCTACACCTTC
CASSLKNNYGYTF
>NA|TRBJ1-6|NA|TRBV11-2
TGTGCCAGCAGAGTCCACTCCGGGACGGTAGCTAATTCACCCCTCCACTTT
CASRVHSGTVANSPLHF
>NA|TRBJ2-7|TRBD2|TRBV9
TGTGCCAGCAGCGTAGCTCCAGCGGGAGGTCGCCACGAGCAGTACTTC
CASSVAPAGGRHEQYF
>NA|TRBJ2-1|NA|TRBV10-3
TGTGCCATCAGACCCTTTCGGGAAGACGTCTACAATGAGCAGTTCTTC
CAIRPFREDVYNEQFF
>NA|TRBJ1-3|TRBD1|TRBV2
TGTGCCAGCAGAGGGACAGCGAACACCATATATTTT
CASRGTANTIYF
>many|TRBJ1-2|TRBD1|TRBV7-2
TGTGCCAGCAGCTTAGCGGGACAGGCTCTCTATGGCTACACCTTC
CASSLAGQALYGYTF
>NA|TRBJ1-5|TRBD1|TRBV5-1
TGCGCCAGCAGCGAAACAGGGGATAGCAATCAGCCCCAGCATTTT
CASSETGDSNQPQHF
>NA|TRBJ1-1|NA|TRBV20-1
TGCAGTGCCAGACAGGCGGGCACTGAAGCTTTCTTT
CSARQAGTEAFF
>NA|TRBJ1-2|NA|TRBV20-1
TGCAGTGCTAGCGGGCACTTCTATGGCTACACCTTC
CSASGHFYGYTF
>many|TRBJ1-4|NA|TRBV19
TGTGCCACGAAACCAGGGGCCGCCGCAACTAATGAAAAACTGTTTTTT
CATKPGAAATNEKLFF
>NA|TRBJ1-6|NA|TRBV6-6
TGTGCCAGCAGCCGTGAGCCAAGGGATGGAAATTCACCCCTCCACTTT
CASSREPRDGNSPLHF
>many|TRBJ2-7|TRBD2|TRBV20-1
TGCAGTGCTAGACTCACTAGCGGGAGCTACGAGCAGTACTTC
CSARLTSGSYEQYF
>once|TRBJ1-2|TRBD1|TRBV7-2
TGTGCCAGCAGCCCGAGACAGGGGAGCATTGGTGGCTACACCTTC
CASSPRQGSIGGYTF
>NA|TRBJ2-7|NA|TRBV7-2
TGTGCCAGCAGCTTGGGGCTAGCGAACTACGAGCAGTACTTC
CASSLGLANYEQYF
>many|TRBJ2-7|TRBD1|TRBV4-1
TGCGCCAGCAGCTACAGGGGGCTGAGCGAGCAGTACTTC
CASSYRGLSEQYF
>many|TRBJ2-2|NA|TRBV9
TGTGCCAGCACGACGGGGAACACCGGGGAGCTGTTTTTT
CASTTGNTGELFF
>NA|TRBJ1-6|NA|TRBV9
TGTGCCAGCAGCGAGGCTGGAAACACTAATTCACCCCTCCACTTT
CASSEAGNTNSPLHF
>few|TRBJ2-6|NA|TRBV2
TGTGCCAGCAGTGCTCTACGGGGGTCGGCTGGGGCCAACGTCCTGACTTTC
CASSALRGSAGANVLTF
>many|TRBJ2-6|NA|TRBV7-3
TGTGCCAGCAGCTTAACCCTAGCAGGTCACGCAGGGGGGGCCAACGTCCTGACTTTC
CASSLTLAGHAGGANVLTF
>many|TRBJ2-2|TRBD2|TRBV20-1
TGCAGTGCTTGGGGTTCACTAGCGGGAGGATCCGGGGAGCTGTTTTTT
CSAWGSLAGGSGELFF
>many|TRBJ2-5|NA|TRBV6-1
TGTGCCAGCAGTGAAGCGAAGGGCTCACCTGGACAAGAGACCCAGTACTTC
CASSEAKGSPGQETQYF
>NA|TRBJ1-6|TRBD1|TRBV5-1
TGCGCGCAGGGGACAGATTCACCCCTCCACTTT
CAQGTDSPLHF
>NA|TRBJ1-2|NA|TRBV9
TGTGCCAGCTCAGTCCCGGGCTCAGGGGACTATGGCTACACCTTC
CASSVPGSGDYGYTF
>many|TRBJ1-2|NA|TRBV6-1
TGTGCCAGCAGTGAGCCCGGGTGGGGTGACTATGGCTACACCTTC
CASSEPGWGDYGYTF
>NA|TRBJ1-1|TRBD1|TRBV9
TGTGCCAGCAGCGGCTCCAACCAGGGGGCAAGTGAAGCTTTCTTT
CASSGSNQGASEAFF
>NA|TRBJ2-2|TRBD1|TRBV5-1
TGCGCCAGCAGCCCCACCGTGGCTAGGGGGCCTGTCGGGGAGCTGTTTTTT
CASSPTVARGPVGELFF
>NA|TRBJ2-2|NA|TRBV9
TGTGCCAGCAGCGTAGTTGGCGGGGAGCTGTTTTTT
CASSVVGGELFF
>many|TRBJ1-5|NA|TRBV9
TGTGCCAGCAGCGTAGAGGGTAGGGAGCCCCAGCATTTT
CASSVEGREPQHF
>many|TRBJ1-4|NA|TRBV2
TGTGCCAGCAGTGGATCTGAAGGTTATGAAAAACTGTTTTTT
CASSGSEGYEKLFF
>NA|TRBJ1-2|NA|TRBV10-3
TGTGCCATCAGCGGAGAGGACCCCGGCTACACCTTC
CAISGEDPGYTF